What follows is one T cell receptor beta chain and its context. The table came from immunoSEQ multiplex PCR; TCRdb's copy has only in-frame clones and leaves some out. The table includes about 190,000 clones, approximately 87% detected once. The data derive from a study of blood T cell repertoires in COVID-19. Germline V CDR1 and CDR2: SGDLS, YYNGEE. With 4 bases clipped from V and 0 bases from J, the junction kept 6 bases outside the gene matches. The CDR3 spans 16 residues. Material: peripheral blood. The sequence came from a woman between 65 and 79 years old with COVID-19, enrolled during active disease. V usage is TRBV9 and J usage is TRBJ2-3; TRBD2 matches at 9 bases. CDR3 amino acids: CASSKNSGSSTDTQYF. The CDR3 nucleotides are TGTGCCAGCAGCAAAAATAGCGGGAGTAGCACAGATACGCAGTATTTT.